The 27 T cell receptor beta chains below come from one sample, sequenced in a study of blood T cell repertoires in COVID-19 (dated by TCRdb to 2019 to 2021). Library preparation employed the immunoSEQ multiplex PCR assay. In TCRdb, the immuneACCESS table is reduced to in-frame sequences with V and J assigned. These tables do not hold every clone; where another copy was compared, an unresolved V gene accounts for under half, and the others remain unexplained. The sample records around 78,000 clones, about 89% of which are singletons. The biggest ten clones account for around 1.9% of the sample. Sequencing was performed on peripheral blood. The source is a woman aged 55 to 70 with acute or convalescent COVID-19.

The chain links TRBV24-1 to TRBJ2-1, with a weak D call TRBD2 (6 bases). Germline CDR1 KGHDR, CDR2 SFDVKD. V was cut by 1 base and J by 3 bases, with 15 bases left in between. The CDR3 length is 17 residues. The CDR3 protein is CATSDLRSTGDYNEQFF. DNA for the CDR3: TGTGCCACCAGTGATTTAAGGTCGACGGGAGACTACAATGAGCAGTTCTTC.

This clone was detected once. This chain links TRBV7-9 with TRBJ2-1, with 7 nucleotides matching TRBD2. The V gene's germline CDR1 is SEHNR and CDR2 FQNEAQ (reference sequence). V was pared by 0 bases and J by 2 bases, with 4 bases of the junction left unmatched. The CDR3 is 16 residues long. CDR3 DNA: TGTGCCAGCAGCTTAGCCGGGACTAATCCCTACAATGAGCAGTTCTTC. Amino acids: CASSLAGTNPYNEQFF.

The chain uses TRBV7-6 and TRBJ2-5, with 12 nucleotides matching TRBD1. This CDR3 contains 16 residues. From germline, CDR1 is SGHVS and CDR2 FNYEAQ. V lost 1 base and J lost 5; bases outside the gene matches: 5. CDR3 amino acids: CASSLGDRGLGETQYF. For the CDR3, the DNA is TGTGCCAGCAGCTTAGGGGACAGGGGGCTGGGGGAGACCCAGTACTTC.

V gene TRBV5-5 combines with J gene TRBJ2-1, with D possibly being TRBD1 (5 bases). The CDR3 runs 14 residues. Germline values: CDR1 SGHKS, CDR2 YYEKEE (reference sequence). Deletions cut 5 bases from V and 12 bases from J, with 21 bases between. The CDR3 nucleotides read TGTGCCAGCAGTCTTTGGGGCCCAGAGCGCAGGCAGTTCTTC. Protein sequence: CASSLWGPERRQFF.

The chain employs TRBV10-3 and TRBJ2-2, with D hard to call. The ends were cut back, 10 bases at V and 0 bases at J, with 12 bases in the middle. Germline V gene data show CDR1 as ENHRY and CDR2 as SYGVKD. The CDR3 loop spans 14 amino acids. CDR3 residues: CATKMAPNTGELFF. CDR3 sequence (DNA): TGTGCCACAAAGATGGCCCCGAACACCGGGGAGCTGTTTTTT.

The V gene is TRBV11-2, the J gene TRBJ2-7; no definite D call. Germline CDR1 is SGHAT and CDR2 is FQNNGV. CDR3 size: 11 residues. Trimming removed 5 bases at V and 3 bases at J, with 5 bases between. This chain's CDR3 is CASSPIYEQYF. The CDR3 DNA sequence: TGTGCCAGCAGCCCAATCTACGAGCAGTACTTC.

Concerning this clone itself: Because the CDR3's place on the DNA is in doubt, the DNA is left out and the CDR3 is given as listed by TCRdb. The chain uses TRBV6-5 and TRBJ1-4; TRBD1 reflects the table's D call only, with no check against the DNA. Germline CDR1 is MNHEY and CDR2 is SVGAGI. The CDR3 spans 14 residues, counting both ends. CDR3 loop: CASSSSTGAEKLFF.

The chain carries TRBV7-3 and TRBJ2-5; the D gene is possibly TRBD1 (7 bases). V lost 5 bases, J lost 4 bases, and 17 bases lay in between. CDR1 SGHTA and CDR2 FQGTGA come from the germline V gene. There are 15 residues in the CDR3. CDR3: CASSPVAGQIETQYF. The CDR3 coding sequence is TGTGCCAGCAGCCCGGTGGCGGGACAGATAGAGACCCAGTACTTC.

This chain links TRBV6-6 with TRBJ2-1; the match to TRBD2 covers 10 bases. V shed 5 bases and J 9 bases; nucleotides not matched to a gene: 7. CDR1 is MNHNY and CDR2 is SVGAGI in the germline V gene (reference sequence). This CDR3 comprises 14 residues. CDR3 sequence: CASSVGTSDIEQFF. In DNA form, the CDR3 reads TGTGCCAGCAGTGTGGGGACTAGCGACATTGAGCAGTTCTTC.

The J gene is TRBJ1-1, the V gene TRBV28; D might be TRBD1 (5 bases). V lost 1 base, J lost 4 bases, and 13 bases lay in between. Germline assignment: CDR1 MDHEN and CDR2 SYDVKM. CDR3 length equals 15 residues. The CDR3 coding sequence is TGTGCCAGCAGTTTATCTCAGGGCATCGGCACTGAAGCTTTCTTT. Translated: CASSLSQGIGTEAFF.

This chain connects TRBV6-5 to TRBJ1-5; 8 bases fit TRBD1. This CDR3 has 15 residues. The J segment lost 2 bases and the V segment lost 6 bases, leaving 6 bases of the junction unmatched. In germline, CDR1 is MNHEY, CDR2 SVGAGI. The CDR3 loop is CASSSGQGGNQPQHF. For the CDR3, the DNA is TGTGCCAGCAGCTCCGGACAGGGAGGCAATCAGCCCCAGCATTTT.

V and J are TRBV28 and TRBJ2-5; no clear D. CDR1 is MDHEN, CDR2 SYDVKM, per germline. This CDR3 has 11 amino acids. V lost 10 bases and J lost 5, with 11 bases in between. The CDR3 sequence is CAIEEKETQYF. DNA of the CDR3: TGTGCCATAGAGGAAAAGGAGACCCAGTACTTC.

The chain carries TRBV6-2 or TRBV6-3 and TRBJ2-7; D is possibly TRBD2 (6 bases). The germline CDR1 and CDR2 sequences are MNHEY and SVGEGT. The CDR3 is 14 residues long. Trimming stripped 3 bases from V and 5 bases from J, with 14 bases between. For the CDR3, the DNA is TGTGCCAGCAGTTATAGGGACTCATTCAACGAGCAGTACTTC. Translated: CASSYRDSFNEQYF.

The CDR3 protein is CASSFGLAGPYQETQYF. CDR3 bases: TGTGCCAGCAGCTTCGGACTAGCGGGACCGTACCAAGAGACCCAGTACTTC. The genes are TRBV7-6 and TRBJ2-5, with 12 nucleotides matching TRBD2. The V and J ends lost 3 bases and 0 bases, in that order; junction bases with no gene match: 5. The CDR3 runs to 17 residues. Germline CDR1 is SGHVS and CDR2 is FNYEAQ. Full variable domain (remainder filled in from reference TRBV7-6 and TRBJ2-5): GAGVSQSPRYKVTKRGQDVALRCDPISGHVSLYWYRQALGQGPEFLTYFNYEAQQDKSGLPNDRFSAERPEGSISTLTIQRTEQRDSAMYRCASSFGLAGPYQETQYFGPGTRLLVL.

The J gene is TRBJ2-5, the V gene TRBV7-2; 12 nucleotides align to TRBD2. Germline loops: CDR1 SGHTA, CDR2 FQGNSA. The junction had 4 bases not matched to a gene; V was cut back by 3 bases and J by 5 bases. The CDR3 is 15 amino acids. The CDR3: CASSFRLAGAETQYF. DNA for the CDR3: TGTGCCAGCAGCTTCAGACTAGCGGGAGCGGAGACCCAGTACTTC.

The gene calls are TRBV20-1 and TRBJ2-3; D is uncertain. The CDR3 totals 11 residues. Germline CDR1 and CDR2: DFQATT and SNEGSKA (reference sequence). V lost 0 bases and J lost 7, with 5 bases in between. The CDR3 sequence: CSARDSNTQYF. DNA for the CDR3: TGCAGTGCTAGAGATTCAAATACGCAGTATTTT.

The chain employs TRBV10-3 and TRBJ2-2; 7 positions match TRBD1. This CDR3 has 15 amino acids. The trim removed 3 bases at V and 4 bases at J, leaving 5 bases unmatched. CDR1 and CDR2 from the germline V gene are ENHRY and SYGVKD. For the CDR3, the DNA is TGTGCCATCAGTGAAGTCTACAGGGGCACCGGGGAGCTGTTTTTT. Its protein product is CAISEVYRGTGELFF.

The chain is built from TRBV5-1 and TRBJ2-5, with D perhaps matching TRBD2 (5 bases). The germline gives CDR1 SGHRS, CDR2 YFSETQ. V lost 4 bases to trimming and J lost 2 bases, with 21 bases between them. The CDR3 is made up of 17 amino acids. The CDR3 spells CASSENRAPGEQETQYF. The CDR3 region has the DNA TGCGCCAGCAGCGAAAACCGGGCCCCCGGGGAGCAAGAGACCCAGTACTTC.

V gene TRBV27 combines with J gene TRBJ1-5, with 11 bases that match TRBD1. With V trimmed by 4 bases and J by 7 bases, 6 bases remained unmatched. Germline V gene data show CDR1 as MNHEY and CDR2 as SMNVEV (reference sequence). The length of the CDR3 is 15 residues. CDR3 sequence reads: CASSWTGGLGQPQHF. CDR3 in DNA: TGTGCCAGCAGTTGGACAGGGGGCTTAGGACAGCCCCAGCATTTT.

This chain connects TRBV9 to TRBJ1-1; 9 nucleotides align to TRBD1. Trimming cost V 3 bases and J 7 bases; bases outside gene matches: 10. Looked up from germline, CDR1 is SGDLS and CDR2 is YYNGEE. The CDR3 totals 15 residues. CDR3 nucleotides: TGTGCCAGCAGCGCCGGACAGGGGAGAGACAGTGAAGCTTTCTTT. Amino acid sequence: CASSAGQGRDSEAFF.

The chain recombines TRBV20-1 with TRBJ2-3; 12 bases line up with TRBD2. The J segment lost 8 bases and the V segment lost 3 bases, leaving 6 bases of the junction unmatched. This CDR3 is built from 14 residues. Germline V gene sequence: CDR1 DFQATT, CDR2 SNEGSKA (reference sequence). Here the CDR3 DNA reads TGCAGTGCTAGTTCTAGCGGGGGGGCAAGTACGCAGTATTTT. Its translation is CSASSSGGASTQYF.

The chain combines TRBV7-2 with TRBJ2-4; 9 bases agree with TRBD2. V lost 3 bases to trimming and J lost 7 bases; unmatched junction nucleotides: 1. CDR1 is SGHTA and CDR2 is FQGNSA in the germline V gene. The CDR3 contains 13 residues. The CDR3 DNA reads TGTGCCAGCAGCTTGCGGGAGGGGAACATTCAGTACTTC. It is translated as CASSLREGNIQYF.

The V gene is TRBV4-2, the J gene TRBJ2-4, with 8 bases identical to TRBD2. CDR1 is LGHNA and CDR2 is YNFKEQ in the germline V gene. V was pared by 0 bases and J by 3 bases, with 7 bases of the junction left unmatched. The CDR3 runs to 17 residues. The CDR3 protein is CASSQEGSGGYKNIQYF. The CDR3 DNA follows: TGTGCCAGCAGCCAAGAAGGCAGCGGGGGATACAAAAACATTCAGTACTTC.

V is TRBV7-9 and J is TRBJ1-1, with D unresolved. Trimming took off 10 bases at V and 1 base at J, with 13 bases between the two ends. The CDR3 covers 13 residues. Per germline, CDR1 SEHNR and CDR2 FQNEAQ (reference sequence). DNA for the CDR3: TGTGCCACCGGTTTTAGTGGGAACACTGAAGCTTTCTTT. Translation gives CATGFSGNTEAFF.

CDR3 nucleotide sequence: TGTGCCAGCAGTGCCCTAAGACAGGGGCTCCACCACGAGCAGTACTTC. Its protein is CASSALRQGLHHEQYF. The chain has TRBV6-1 and TRBJ2-7; 8 bases line up with TRBD1. Germline V gene sequence: CDR1 MNHNS, CDR2 SASEGT. The CDR3 contains 16 residues. V gave up 4 bases and J gave up 5 bases; unmatched junction bases: 13.

The V call is TRBV9, the J call TRBJ2-1; the match to TRBD1 covers 9 bases. The CDR3 runs 16 residues. Trimming took 0 bases from V and 7 from J; bases not matched to a gene: 8. CDR1 SGDLS and CDR2 YYNGEE come from the germline V gene. The CDR3 protein is CASSVDIGTGKNEQFF. The CDR3 DNA reads as TGTGCCAGCAGCGTAGATATCGGGACAGGGAAGAATGAGCAGTTCTTC.

This CDR3 reads CASSQGGAPEAFF. The CDR3 region has the DNA TGTGCCAGCAGCCAGGGAGGCGCACCTGAAGCTTTCTTT. V is TRBV7-2 and J is TRBJ1-1; D perhaps matches TRBD1 (5 bases). The CDR3 runs to 13 residues. V shed 5 bases and J shed 6 bases, with 13 bases lying between them. The germline gives CDR1 SGHTA, CDR2 FQGNSA.